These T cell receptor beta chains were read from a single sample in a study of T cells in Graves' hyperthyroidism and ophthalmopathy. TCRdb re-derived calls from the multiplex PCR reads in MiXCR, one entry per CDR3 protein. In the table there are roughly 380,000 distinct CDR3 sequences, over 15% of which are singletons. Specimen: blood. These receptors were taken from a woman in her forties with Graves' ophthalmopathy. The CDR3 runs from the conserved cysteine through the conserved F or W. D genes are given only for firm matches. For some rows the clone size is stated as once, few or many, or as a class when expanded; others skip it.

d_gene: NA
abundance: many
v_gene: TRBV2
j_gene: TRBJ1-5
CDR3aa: CASSVLGRHHQPQHF
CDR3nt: TGTGCCAGCAGTGTCCTCGGCAGACACCATCAGCCCCAGCATTTT

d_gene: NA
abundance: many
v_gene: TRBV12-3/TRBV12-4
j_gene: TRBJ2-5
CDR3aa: CASSLTRGRETQYF
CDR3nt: TGTGCCAGCAGTTTAACCCGGGGGCGAGAGACCCAGTACTTC

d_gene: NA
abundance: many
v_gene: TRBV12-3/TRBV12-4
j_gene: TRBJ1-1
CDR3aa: CASRKMWTEAFF
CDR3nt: TGTGCCAGCAGAAAAATGTGGACTGAAGCTTTCTTT

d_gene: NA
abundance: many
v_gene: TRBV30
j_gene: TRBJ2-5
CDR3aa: CAWSGQESYETQYF
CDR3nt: TGTGCCTGGAGTGGACAGGAGTCGTATGAGACCCAGTACTTC

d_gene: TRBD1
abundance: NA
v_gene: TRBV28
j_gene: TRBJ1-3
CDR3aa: CATATGTGNTIYF
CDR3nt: TGTGCCACTGCGACAGGGACCGGAAACACCATATATTTT

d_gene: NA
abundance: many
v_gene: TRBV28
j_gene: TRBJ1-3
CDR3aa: CASSFPPQSYSGNTIYF
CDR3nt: TGTGCCAGCAGTTTCCCCCCCCAGAGTTACTCTGGAAACACCATATATTTT

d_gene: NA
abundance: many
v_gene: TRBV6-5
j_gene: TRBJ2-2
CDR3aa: CASSYSNSHTGELFF
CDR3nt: TGTGCCAGCAGTTACTCGAACAGTCACACCGGGGAGCTGTTTTTT

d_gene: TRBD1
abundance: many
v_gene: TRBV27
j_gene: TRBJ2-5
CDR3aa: CASSWTGWETQYF
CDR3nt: TGTGCCAGCAGTTGGACAGGGTGGGAGACCCAGTACTTC

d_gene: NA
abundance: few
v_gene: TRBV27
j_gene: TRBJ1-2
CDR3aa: CASSRRAGLGLGGYTF
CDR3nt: TGTGCCAGCAGCCGAAGGGCGGGACTCGGGCTAGGAGGCTACACCTTC

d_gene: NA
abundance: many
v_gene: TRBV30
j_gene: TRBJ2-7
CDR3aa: CAWSLGGRGKIRSYEQYF
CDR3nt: TGTGCCTGGAGCCTGGGCGGCAGGGGCAAAATCCGATCCTACGAGCAGTACTTC

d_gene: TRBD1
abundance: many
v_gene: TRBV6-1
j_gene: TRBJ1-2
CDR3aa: CASSEAGQAYGYTF
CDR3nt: TGTGCCAGCAGTGAAGCGGGACAGGCATATGGCTACACCTTC

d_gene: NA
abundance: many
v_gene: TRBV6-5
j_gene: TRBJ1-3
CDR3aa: CASSYSDGTTGNTIYF
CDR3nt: TGTGCCAGCAGTTACTCGGACGGCACGACTGGAAACACCATATATTTT

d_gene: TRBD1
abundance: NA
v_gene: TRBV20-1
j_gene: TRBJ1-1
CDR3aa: CSAGGTGEAFF
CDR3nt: TGCAGTGCTGGAGGGACAGGGGAAGCTTTCTTT

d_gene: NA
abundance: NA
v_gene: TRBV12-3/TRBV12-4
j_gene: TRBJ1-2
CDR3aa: CASSQVGAAGFNYGYTF
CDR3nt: TGTGCCAGCAGCCAAGTTGGGGCAGCGGGCTTTAACTATGGCTACACCTTC

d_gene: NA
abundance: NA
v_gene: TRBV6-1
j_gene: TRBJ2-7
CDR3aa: CASRNTGSDEQYF
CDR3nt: TGTGCCAGCAGAAACACAGGGAGCGACGAGCAGTACTTC

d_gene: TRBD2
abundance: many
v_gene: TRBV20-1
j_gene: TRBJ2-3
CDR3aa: CSASLREAKSTDTQYF
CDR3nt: TGCAGTGCTAGTTTGCGGGAGGCCAAAAGCACAGATACGCAGTATTTT

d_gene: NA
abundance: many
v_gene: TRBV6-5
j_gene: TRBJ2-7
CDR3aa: CASSYGGGSYEQYF
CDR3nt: TGTGCCAGCAGTTACGGGGGCGGATCCTACGAGCAGTACTTC

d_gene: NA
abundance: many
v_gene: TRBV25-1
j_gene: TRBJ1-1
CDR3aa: CASSGTDQNTEAFF
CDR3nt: TGTGCCAGCAGTGGCACGGATCAGAACACTGAAGCTTTCTTT

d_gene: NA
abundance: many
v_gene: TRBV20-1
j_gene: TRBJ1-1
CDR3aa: CSARDLQGNTEAFF
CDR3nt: TGCAGTGCTAGAGATCTCCAGGGGAACACTGAAGCTTTCTTT

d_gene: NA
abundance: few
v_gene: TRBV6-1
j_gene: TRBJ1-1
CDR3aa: CASSEVSVRMNTEAFF
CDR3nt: TGTGCCAGCAGTGAAGTTTCTGTCCGGATGAACACTGAAGCTTTCTTT

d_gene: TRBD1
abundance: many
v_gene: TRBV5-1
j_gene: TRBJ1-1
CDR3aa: CASSFDRGDAFF
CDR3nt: TGCGCCAGCAGCTTTGACAGGGGCGACGCTTTCTTT

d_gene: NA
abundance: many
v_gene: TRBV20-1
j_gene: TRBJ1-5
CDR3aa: CSARVGRDQPQHF
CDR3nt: TGCAGTGCTAGAGTAGGCCGAGATCAGCCCCAGCATTTT

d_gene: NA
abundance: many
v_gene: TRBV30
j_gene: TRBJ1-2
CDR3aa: CAWSYGPNYGYTF
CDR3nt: TGTGCCTGGAGTTACGGGCCTAACTATGGCTACACCTTC

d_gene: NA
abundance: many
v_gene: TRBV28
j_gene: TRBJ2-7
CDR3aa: CASSANRAGLPEQYF
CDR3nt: TGTGCCAGCAGTGCGAACAGGGCAGGACTCCCCGAGCAGTACTTC

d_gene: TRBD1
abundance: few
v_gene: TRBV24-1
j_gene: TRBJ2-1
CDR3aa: CATSPQTGAYNEQFF
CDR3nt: TGTGCCACCAGTCCTCAGACAGGGGCATACAATGAGCAGTTCTTC

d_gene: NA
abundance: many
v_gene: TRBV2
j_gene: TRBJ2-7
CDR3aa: CASMDGLLNEQYF
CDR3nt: TGTGCCAGCATGGACGGACTTTTGAACGAGCAGTACTTC

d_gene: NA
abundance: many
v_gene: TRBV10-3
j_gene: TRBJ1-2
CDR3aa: CAISETGFYGYTF
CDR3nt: TGTGCCATCAGTGAGACAGGATTTTATGGCTACACCTTC

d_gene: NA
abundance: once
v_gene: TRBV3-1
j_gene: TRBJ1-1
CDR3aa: CASSQGYGGTEAFF
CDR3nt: TGTGCCAGCAGCCAAGGTTATGGGGGTACTGAAGCTTTCTTT

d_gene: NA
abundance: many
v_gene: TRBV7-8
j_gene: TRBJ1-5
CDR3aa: CASSPGRVNQPQHF
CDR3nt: TGTGCCAGCAGCCCGGGTAGGGTTAATCAGCCCCAGCATTTT

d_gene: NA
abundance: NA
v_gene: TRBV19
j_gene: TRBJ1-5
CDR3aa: CASSIEGRKDQPQHF
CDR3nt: TGTGCCAGTAGTATAGAGGGTAGGAAGGATCAGCCCCAGCATTTT

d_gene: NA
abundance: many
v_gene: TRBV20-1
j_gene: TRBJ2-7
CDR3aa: CSARTDDRGSYEQYF
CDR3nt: TGCAGTGCTAGGACCGACGACCGGGGCTCCTACGAGCAGTACTTC

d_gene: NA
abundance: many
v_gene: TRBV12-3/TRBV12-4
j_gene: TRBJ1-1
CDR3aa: CASSLAGGGTEAFF
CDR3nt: TGTGCCAGCAGTCTTGCGGGAGGGGGCACTGAAGCTTTCTTT

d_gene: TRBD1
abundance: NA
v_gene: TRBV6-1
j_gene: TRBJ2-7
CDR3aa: CASSRPGGSYEQYF
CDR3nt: TGTGCCAGCAGTAGACCAGGGGGCTCCTACGAGCAGTACTTC

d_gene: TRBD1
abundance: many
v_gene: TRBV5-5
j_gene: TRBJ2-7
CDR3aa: CASSVDRVYEQYF
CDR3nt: TGTGCCAGCAGCGTGGACAGGGTTTACGAGCAGTACTTC

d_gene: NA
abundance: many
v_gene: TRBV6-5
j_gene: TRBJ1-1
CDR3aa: CASSYVGGRTEAFF
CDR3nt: TGTGCCAGCAGTTACGTAGGGGGTAGGACTGAAGCTTTCTTT

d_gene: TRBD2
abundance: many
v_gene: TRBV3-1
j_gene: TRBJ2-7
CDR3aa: CASSQERTSGRAYEQYF
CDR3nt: TGTGCCAGCAGCCAAGAGAGAACTAGCGGGAGAGCCTACGAGCAGTACTTC

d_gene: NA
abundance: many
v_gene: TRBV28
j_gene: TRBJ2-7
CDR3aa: CASSWTEAYEQYF
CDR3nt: TGTGCCAGCAGTTGGACGGAGGCCTACGAGCAGTACTTC

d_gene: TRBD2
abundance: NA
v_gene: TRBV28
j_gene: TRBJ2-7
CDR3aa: CASSPSSSGRGEQYF
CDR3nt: TGTGCCAGCAGTCCTTCCAGTAGCGGGAGAGGGGAGCAGTACTTC

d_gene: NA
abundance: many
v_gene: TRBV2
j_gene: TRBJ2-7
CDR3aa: CASIIDPWSSYEQYF
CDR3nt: TGTGCCAGCATTATAGACCCTTGGAGCTCCTACGAGCAGTACTTC

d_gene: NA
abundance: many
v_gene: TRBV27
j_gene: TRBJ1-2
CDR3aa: CASSFGGAGGYTF
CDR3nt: TGTGCCAGCAGTTTTGGGGGGGCGGGTGGCTACACCTTC

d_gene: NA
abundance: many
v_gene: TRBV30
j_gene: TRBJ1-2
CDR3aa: CAWTPGQYGYTF
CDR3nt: TGTGCCTGGACCCCGGGCCAGTATGGCTACACCTTC

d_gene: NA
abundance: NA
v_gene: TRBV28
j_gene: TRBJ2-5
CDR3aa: CASSLVGDGETQYF
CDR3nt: TGTGCCAGCAGTTTGGTAGGGGACGGGGAGACCCAGTACTTC

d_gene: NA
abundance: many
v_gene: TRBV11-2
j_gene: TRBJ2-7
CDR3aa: CASSLDQDGSYEQYF
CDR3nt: TGTGCCAGCAGCTTAGATCAAGACGGTTCCTACGAGCAGTACTTC

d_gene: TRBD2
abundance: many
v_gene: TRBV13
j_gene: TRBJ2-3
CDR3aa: CASSTRRRRSGSNADTQYF
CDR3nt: TGTGCCAGCAGCACTAGAAGGAGGCGTAGCGGGAGTAACGCAGATACGCAGTATTTT

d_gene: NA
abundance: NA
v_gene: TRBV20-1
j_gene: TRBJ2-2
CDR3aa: CSARIWGLDSGELFF
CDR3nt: TGCAGTGCTAGGATTTGGGGACTTGATAGCGGGGAGCTGTTTTTT

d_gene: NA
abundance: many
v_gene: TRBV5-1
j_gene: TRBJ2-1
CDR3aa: CASSPDGGGYYNEQFF
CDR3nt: TGCGCCAGCAGCCCTGATGGGGGTGGCTACTACAATGAGCAGTTCTTC

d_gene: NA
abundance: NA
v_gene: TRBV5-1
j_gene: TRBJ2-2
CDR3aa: CASSLEAAGELFF
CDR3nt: TGCGCCAGCAGCTTGGAGGCCGCCGGGGAGCTGTTTTTT

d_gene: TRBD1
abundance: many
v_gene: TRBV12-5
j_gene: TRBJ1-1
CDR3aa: CASGLIQGRTEAFF
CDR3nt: TGTGCTAGTGGTTTGATACAGGGGCGGACTGAAGCTTTCTTT

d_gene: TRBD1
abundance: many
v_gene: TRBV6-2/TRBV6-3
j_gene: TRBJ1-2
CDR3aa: CASSRRDRRNGYAF
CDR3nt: TGTGCCAGCAGTCGAAGGGACAGGCGGAATGGCTACGCCTTC

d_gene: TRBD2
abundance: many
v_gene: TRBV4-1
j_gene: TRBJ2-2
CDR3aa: CASSRVSGVRTTGELFF
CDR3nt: TGCGCCAGCAGTCGAGTTAGCGGGGTGAGGACCACCGGGGAGCTGTTTTTT

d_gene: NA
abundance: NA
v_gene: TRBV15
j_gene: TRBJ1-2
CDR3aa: CATKGGGQAYGYTF
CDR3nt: TGTGCCACTAAAGGGGGTGGTCAGGCATATGGCTACACCTTC

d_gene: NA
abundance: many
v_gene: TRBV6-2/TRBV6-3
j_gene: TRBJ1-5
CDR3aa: CASRHGGENQPQHF
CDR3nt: TGTGCCAGCAGGCACGGGGGTGAAAATCAGCCCCAGCATTTT

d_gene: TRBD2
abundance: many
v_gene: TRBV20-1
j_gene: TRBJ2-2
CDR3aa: CSARDWASGRGDTGELFF
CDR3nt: TGCAGTGCTAGAGATTGGGCTAGCGGGAGAGGGGACACCGGGGAGCTGTTTTTT

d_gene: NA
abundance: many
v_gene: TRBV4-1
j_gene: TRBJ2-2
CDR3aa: CASRSQGTGELFF
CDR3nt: TGCGCCAGCAGATCTCAAGGAACCGGGGAGCTGTTTTTT

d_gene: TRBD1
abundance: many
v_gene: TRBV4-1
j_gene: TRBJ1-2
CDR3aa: CASSQVDREGYGYTF
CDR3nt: TGCGCCAGCAGCCAAGTCGACAGGGAGGGCTATGGCTACACCTTC

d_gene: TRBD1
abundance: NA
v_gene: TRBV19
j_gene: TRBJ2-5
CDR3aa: CASSRDSARETQYF
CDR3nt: TGTGCCAGTAGTAGGGACAGCGCTAGGGAGACCCAGTACTTC

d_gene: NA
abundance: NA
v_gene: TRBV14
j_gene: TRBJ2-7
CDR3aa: CASRQGGGSYEQYF
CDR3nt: TGTGCCAGCCGCCAAGGAGGGGGATCCTACGAGCAGTACTTC

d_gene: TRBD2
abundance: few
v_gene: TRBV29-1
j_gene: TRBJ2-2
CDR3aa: CSARRLAGAFPGELFF
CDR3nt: TGCAGCGCCCGAAGGCTAGCGGGAGCCTTTCCCGGGGAGCTGTTTTTT

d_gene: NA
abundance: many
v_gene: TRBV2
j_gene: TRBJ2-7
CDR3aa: CASSVEYEQYF
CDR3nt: TGTGCCAGCAGTGTCGAGTACGAGCAGTACTTC

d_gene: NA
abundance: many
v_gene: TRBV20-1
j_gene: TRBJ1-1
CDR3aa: CSARDLRGPEAFF
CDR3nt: TGCAGTGCTAGAGATTTACGGGGTCCTGAAGCTTTCTTT